This T cell receptor (beta chain) derives from a study of CD8+ T cells in alopecia areata. Findings and caveats of the study: Against the mouse data, patients shared TCRs less clearly, possibly for HLA reasons.

This CDR3 is 15 amino acids long. The germline V gene has CDR1 SGHVS and CDR2 FQNEAQ. Trimming removed 5 bases from V and 1 base from J; junction bases left unmatched: 3. The sequencing template was cDNA reverse transcribed from extracted RNA. The method was immunoSEQ multiplex PCR; TCRdb's version includes in-frame clones alone and lacks a portion of them. The data hold approximately 58,000 clones, with about 40% observed a single time. Collected material from alopecia areata patients comprised lesional scalp punch biopsies and peripheral blood. Of note for this clone: The antigen is undetermined.

The chain joins TRBV7-8 to TRBJ2-5; 11 nucleotides match TRBD1. This receptor was identified in a human donor with alopecia areata. What was sequenced was NKG2D-low CD8+ T cells sorted from blood. The CDR3 spells CASSQGTGGQETQYF. CDR3 DNA sequence: TGTGCCAGCAGCCAGGGGACAGGGGGCCAAGAGACCCAGTACTTC.